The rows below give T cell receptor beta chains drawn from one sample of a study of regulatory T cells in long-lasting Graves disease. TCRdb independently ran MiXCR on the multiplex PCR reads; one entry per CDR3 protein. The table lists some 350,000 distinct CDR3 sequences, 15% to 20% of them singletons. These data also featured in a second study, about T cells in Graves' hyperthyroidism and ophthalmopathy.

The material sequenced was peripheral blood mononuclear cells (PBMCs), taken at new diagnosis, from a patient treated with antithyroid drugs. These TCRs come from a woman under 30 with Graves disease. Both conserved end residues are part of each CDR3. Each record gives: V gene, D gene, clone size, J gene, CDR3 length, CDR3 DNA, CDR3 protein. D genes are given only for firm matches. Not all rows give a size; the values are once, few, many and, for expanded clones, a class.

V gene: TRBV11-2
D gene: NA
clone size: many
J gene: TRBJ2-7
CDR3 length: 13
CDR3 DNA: TGTGCCAGCAGCTTAGTACTGACCTACGAGCAGTACTTC
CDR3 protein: CASSLVLTYEQYF

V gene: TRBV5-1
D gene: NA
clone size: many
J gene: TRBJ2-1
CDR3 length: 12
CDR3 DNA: TGCGCCAGCGGGAGACAAGACAATGAGCAGTTCTTC
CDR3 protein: CASGRQDNEQFF

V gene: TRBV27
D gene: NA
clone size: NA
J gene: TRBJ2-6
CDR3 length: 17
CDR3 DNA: TGTGCCAGCAGTGTCCGGGACGGGAGCTCTGGGGCCAACGTCCTGACTTTC
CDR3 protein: CASSVRDGSSGANVLTF

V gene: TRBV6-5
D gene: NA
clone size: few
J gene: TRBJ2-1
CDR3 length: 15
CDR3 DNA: TGTGCCGGCAGTTATCTCCCGAGCTCCTACAATGAGCAGTTCTTC
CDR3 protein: CAGSYLPSSYNEQFF

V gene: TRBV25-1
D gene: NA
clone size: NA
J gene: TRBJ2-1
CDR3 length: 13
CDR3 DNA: TGTGCCAGCCGAACAGGACCGGGCAATGAGCAGTTCTTC
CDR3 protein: CASRTGPGNEQFF

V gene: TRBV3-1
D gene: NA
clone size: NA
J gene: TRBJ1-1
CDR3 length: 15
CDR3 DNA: TGTGCCAGCAGCCCAGGGCAATTTGAATTCCCTGAAGCTTTCTTT
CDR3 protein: CASSPGQFEFPEAFF

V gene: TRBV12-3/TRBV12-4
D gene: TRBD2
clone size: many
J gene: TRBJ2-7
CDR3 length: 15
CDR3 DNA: TGTGCCAGCAGCGAAAGGACTAGCGGAACCTACGAGCAGTACTTC
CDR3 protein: CASSERTSGTYEQYF

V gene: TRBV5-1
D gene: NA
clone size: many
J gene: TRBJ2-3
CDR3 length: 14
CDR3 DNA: TGCGCCAGCAGCTATAGGGACAGCACAGATACGCAGTATTTT
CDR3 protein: CASSYRDSTDTQYF

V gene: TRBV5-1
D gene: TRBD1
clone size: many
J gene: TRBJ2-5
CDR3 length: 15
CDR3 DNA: TGCGCCAGCAGCTGGGGGACAGGGCAGCAAGAGACCCAGTACTTC
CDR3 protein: CASSWGTGQQETQYF

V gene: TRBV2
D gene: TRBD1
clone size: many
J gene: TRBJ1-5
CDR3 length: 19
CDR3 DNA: TGTGCCAGCAACAACCCGGACGGGACAGGGGGATATCGCAATCAGCCCCAGCATTTT
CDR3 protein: CASNNPDGTGGYRNQPQHF

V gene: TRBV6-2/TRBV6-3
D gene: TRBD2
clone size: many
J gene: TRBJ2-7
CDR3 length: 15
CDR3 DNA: TGTGCCAGCAGTGAGGGGACTAGCGGGAGCTCCGAGCAGTACTTC
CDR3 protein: CASSEGTSGSSEQYF

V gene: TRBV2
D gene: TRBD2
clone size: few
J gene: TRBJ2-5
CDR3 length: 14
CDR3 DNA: TGTGCCAGCACGGGACTAGCGGGGGGGGAGACCCAGTACTTC
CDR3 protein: CASTGLAGGETQYF

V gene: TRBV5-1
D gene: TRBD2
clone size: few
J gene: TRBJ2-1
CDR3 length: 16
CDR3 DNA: TGCGCCAGCAGCGTCGAGAGACTAGCGGGAGGCCATGAGCAGTTCTTC
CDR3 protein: CASSVERLAGGHEQFF

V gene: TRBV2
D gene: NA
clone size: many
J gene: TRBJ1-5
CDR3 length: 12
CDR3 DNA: TGTGCCAGCAGTGCGTCGGGTCAGCCCCAGCATTTT
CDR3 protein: CASSASGQPQHF

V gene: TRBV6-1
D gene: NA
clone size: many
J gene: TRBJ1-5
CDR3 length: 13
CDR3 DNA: TGTGCCAGCCAGGACAGCTTCAATCAGCCCCAGCATTTT
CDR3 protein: CASQDSFNQPQHF

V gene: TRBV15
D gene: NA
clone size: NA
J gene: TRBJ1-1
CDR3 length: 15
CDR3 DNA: TGTGCCACCAGCAGAGATCTGGTGTTTCGGGATGAAGCTTTCTTT
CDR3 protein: CATSRDLVFRDEAFF

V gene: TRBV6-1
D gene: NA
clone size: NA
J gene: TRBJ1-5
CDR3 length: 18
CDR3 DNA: TGTGCCAGCAGTGAAGGAGAATGGGGACGAGCTTCCAATCAGCCCCAGCATTTT
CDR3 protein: CASSEGEWGRASNQPQHF

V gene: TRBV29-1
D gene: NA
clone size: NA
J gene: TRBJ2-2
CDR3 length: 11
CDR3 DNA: TGCAGCGCCGGTATCGACGGGGAGCTGTTTTTT
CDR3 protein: CSAGIDGELFF

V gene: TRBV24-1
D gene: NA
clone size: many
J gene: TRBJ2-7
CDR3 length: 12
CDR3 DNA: TGTGCCACCAGTGATTTAGGGCACGAGCAGTACTTC
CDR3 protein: CATSDLGHEQYF

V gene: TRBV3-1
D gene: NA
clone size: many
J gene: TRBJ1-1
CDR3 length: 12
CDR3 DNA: TGTGCCAGCAGCCAAGGGACAGCTGAAGCTTTCTTT
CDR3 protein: CASSQGTAEAFF

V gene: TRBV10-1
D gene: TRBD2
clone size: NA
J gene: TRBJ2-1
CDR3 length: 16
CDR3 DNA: TGCGCCAGCAGTGAGTCGGGGCGGGGGGCCTACAATGAGCAGTTCTTC
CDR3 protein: CASSESGRGAYNEQFF

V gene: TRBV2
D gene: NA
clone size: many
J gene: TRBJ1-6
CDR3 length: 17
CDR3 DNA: TGTGCCAGCAGTGAAAGTGGGGTCCGCTCCTATAATTCACCCCTCCACTTT
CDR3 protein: CASSESGVRSYNSPLHF